The clone carrying this T cell receptor (beta chain) has ten or more counts. Its specificity is not known. TCRdb re-derived calls from the RACE reads in MiXCR, one entry per CDR3 protein. This table holds fewer than 60,000 distinct CDR3 sequences, 8% to 9.5% found once. This sample was included in a study of human T cells and chemical hapten exposure. Study results and limitations: Patch test score was positively correlated with the counts of TCRs that had expanded at PT1.

This CDR3 is built from 17 residues. CDR1 and CDR2 from the germline V gene are MDHEN and SYDVKM. V was cut by 4 bases and J by 0 bases, with 16 bases left in between. Time point meaning: patch test 1, 2 weeks after DPC sensitization. The treatment was: therapeutic diphenylcyclopropenone sensitization with weekly scalp DPC. This rearrangement joins TRBV28 to TRBJ2-1; no clear D. The clonotype comes from a woman aged 45-65 years with alopecia areata. Some clones in this sample may be carry-over from other donors' samples. This specimen consisted of whole blood, obtained in connection with sensitization to the hapten diphenylcyclopropenone (DPC). The CDR3 sequence: CASSSSRRISSYNEQFF. The CDR3 DNA reads TGTGCCAGCAGTTCCTCTCGGAGAATAAGCTCCTACAATGAGCAGTTCTTC.